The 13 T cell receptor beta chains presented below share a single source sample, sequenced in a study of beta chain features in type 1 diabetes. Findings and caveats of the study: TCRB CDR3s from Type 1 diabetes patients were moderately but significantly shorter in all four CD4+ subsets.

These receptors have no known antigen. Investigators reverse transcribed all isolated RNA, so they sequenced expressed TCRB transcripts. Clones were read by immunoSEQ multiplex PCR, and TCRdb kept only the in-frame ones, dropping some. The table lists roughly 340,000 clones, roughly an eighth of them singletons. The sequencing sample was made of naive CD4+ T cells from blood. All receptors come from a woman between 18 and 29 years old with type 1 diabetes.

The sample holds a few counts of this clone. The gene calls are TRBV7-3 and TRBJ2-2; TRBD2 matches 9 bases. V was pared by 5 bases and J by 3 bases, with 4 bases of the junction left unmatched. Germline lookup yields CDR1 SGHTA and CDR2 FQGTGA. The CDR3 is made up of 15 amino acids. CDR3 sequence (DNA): TGTGCCAGCAGCCCATTAGCGGGAGACACCGGGGAGCTGTTTTTT. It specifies CASSPLAGDTGELFF.

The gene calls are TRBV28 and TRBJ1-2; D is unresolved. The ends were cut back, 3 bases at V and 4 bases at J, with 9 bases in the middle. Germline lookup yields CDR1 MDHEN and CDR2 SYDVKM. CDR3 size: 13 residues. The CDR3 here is CASSFRRVYGYTF. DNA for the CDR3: TGTGCCAGCAGTTTCAGACGGGTCTATGGCTACACCTTC.

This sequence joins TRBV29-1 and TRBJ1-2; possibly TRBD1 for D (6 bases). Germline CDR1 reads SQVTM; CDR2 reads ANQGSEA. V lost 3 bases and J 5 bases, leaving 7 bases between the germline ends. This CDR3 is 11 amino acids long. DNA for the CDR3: TGCAGCGTTGACAGGGGTTATGGCTACACCTTC. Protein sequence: CSVDRGYGYTF.

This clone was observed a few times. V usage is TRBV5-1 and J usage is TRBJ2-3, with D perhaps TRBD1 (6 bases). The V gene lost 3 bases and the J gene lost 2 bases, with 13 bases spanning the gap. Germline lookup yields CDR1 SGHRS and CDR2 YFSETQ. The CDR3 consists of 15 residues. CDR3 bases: TGCGCCAGCAGCTCTACAGGGAGACCCACAGATACGCAGTATTTT. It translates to CASSSTGRPTDTQYF.

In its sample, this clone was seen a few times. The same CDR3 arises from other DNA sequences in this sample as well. This CDR3 is CSAGTGNTEAFF. The CDR3 nucleotides read TGCAGCGCTGGGACAGGGAACACTGAAGCTTTCTTT. The rearrangement joins TRBV29-1 to TRBJ1-1; TRBD1 matches at 8 bases. The ends lost 7 bases at V and 1 base at J; junction bases unmatched: 2. Germline V gives CDR1 SQVTM, CDR2 ANQGSEA. The length of the CDR3 is 12 residues.

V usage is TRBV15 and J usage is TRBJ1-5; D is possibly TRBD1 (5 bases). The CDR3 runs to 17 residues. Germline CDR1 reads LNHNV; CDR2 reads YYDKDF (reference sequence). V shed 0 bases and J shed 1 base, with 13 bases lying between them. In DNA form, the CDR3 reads TGTGCCACCAGCAGAGAAAGCGCAGGGTTAAGCAATCAGCCCCAGCATTTT. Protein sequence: CATSRESAGLSNQPQHF.

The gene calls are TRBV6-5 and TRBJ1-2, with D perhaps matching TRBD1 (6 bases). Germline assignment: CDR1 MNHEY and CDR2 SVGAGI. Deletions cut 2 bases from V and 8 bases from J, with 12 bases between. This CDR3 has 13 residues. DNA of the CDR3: TGTGCCAGCAGTTACCTGACAGGAATGGGCTACACCTTC. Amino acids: CASSYLTGMGYTF.

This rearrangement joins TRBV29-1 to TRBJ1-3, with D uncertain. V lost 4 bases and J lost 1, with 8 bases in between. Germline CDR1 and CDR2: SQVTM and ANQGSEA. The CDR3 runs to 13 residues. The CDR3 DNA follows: TGCAGCGTTGGAGACGTATCTGGAAACACCATATATTTT. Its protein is CSVGDVSGNTIYF.

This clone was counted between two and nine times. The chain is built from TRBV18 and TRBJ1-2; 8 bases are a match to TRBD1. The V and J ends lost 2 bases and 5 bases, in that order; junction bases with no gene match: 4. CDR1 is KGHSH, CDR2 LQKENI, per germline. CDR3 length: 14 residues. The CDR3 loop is CASSPGTGWYGYTF. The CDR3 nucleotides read TGTGCCAGCTCACCAGGGACAGGATGGTATGGCTACACCTTC.

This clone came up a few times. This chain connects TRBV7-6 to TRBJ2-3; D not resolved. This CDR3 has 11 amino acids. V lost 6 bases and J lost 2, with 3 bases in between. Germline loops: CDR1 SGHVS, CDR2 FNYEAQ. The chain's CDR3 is CASSYTDTQYF. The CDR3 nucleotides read TGTGCCAGCAGTTACACAGATACGCAGTATTTT. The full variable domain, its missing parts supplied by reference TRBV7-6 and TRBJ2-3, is GAGVSQSPRYKVTKRGQDVALRCDPISGHVSLYWYRQALGQGPEFLTYFNYEAQQDKSGLPNDRFSAERPEGSISTLTIQRTEQRDSAMYRCASSYTDTQYFGPGTRLTVL.

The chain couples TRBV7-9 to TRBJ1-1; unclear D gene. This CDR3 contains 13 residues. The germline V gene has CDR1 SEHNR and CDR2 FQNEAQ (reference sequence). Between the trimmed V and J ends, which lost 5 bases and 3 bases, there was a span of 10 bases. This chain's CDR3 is CASSPRVDTEAFF. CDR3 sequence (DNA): TGTGCCAGCAGCCCCCGGGTGGACACTGAAGCTTTCTTT.

In DNA form, the CDR3 reads TGTGCCAGCTCCCCGGGCGGGAGGGATAGCTACGAGCAGTACTTC. This sequence encodes CASSPGGRDSYEQYF. This rearrangement joins TRBV28 to TRBJ2-7; 9 bases are a match to TRBD2. The CDR3 spans 15 residues. Germline lookup yields CDR1 MDHEN and CDR2 SYDVKM. The trim removed 8 bases at V and 3 bases at J, leaving 11 bases unmatched.

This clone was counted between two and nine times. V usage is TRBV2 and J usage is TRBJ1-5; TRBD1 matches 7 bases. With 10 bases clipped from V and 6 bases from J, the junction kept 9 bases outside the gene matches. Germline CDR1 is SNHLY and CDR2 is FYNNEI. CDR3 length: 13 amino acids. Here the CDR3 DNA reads TGTGCCACCACAGGGGAAGGGGGTCAGCCCCAGCATTTT. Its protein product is CATTGEGGQPQHF.